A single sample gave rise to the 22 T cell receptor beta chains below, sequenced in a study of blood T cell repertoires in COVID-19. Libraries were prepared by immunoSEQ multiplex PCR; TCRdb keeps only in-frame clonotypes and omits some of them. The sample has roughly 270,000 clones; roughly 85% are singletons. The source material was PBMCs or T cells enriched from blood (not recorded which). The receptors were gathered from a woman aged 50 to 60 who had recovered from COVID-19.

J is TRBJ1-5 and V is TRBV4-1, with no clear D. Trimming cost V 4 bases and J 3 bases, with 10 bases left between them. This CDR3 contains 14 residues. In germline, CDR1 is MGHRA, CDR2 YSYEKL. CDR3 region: CASSPRFPNQPQHF. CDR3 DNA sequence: TGCGCCAGCAGCCCCCGTTTTCCCAATCAGCCCCAGCATTTT.

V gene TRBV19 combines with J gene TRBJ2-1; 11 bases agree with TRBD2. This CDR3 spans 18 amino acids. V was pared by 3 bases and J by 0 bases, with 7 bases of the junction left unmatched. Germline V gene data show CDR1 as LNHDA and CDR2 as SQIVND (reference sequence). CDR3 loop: CASSISGLAVSSYNEQFF. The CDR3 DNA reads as TGTGCCAGTAGTATTTCGGGACTAGCGGTGAGCTCCTACAATGAGCAGTTCTTC.

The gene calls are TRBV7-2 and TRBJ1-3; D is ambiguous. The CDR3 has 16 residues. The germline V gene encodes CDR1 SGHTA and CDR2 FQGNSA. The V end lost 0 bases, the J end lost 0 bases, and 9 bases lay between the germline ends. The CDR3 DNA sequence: TGTGCCAGCAGCTTAGCGAGGCAATCCTCTGGAAACACCATATATTTT. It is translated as CASSLARQSSGNTIYF.

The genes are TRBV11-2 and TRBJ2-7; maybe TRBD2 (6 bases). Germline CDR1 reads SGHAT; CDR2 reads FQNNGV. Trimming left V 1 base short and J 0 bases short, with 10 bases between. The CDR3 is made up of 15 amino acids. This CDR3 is CASSLGGVSSYEQYF. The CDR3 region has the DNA TGTGCCAGCAGCTTAGGCGGGGTGAGCTCCTACGAGCAGTACTTC. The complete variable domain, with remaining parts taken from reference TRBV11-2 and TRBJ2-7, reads EAGVAQSPRYKIIEKRQSVAFWCNPISGHATLYWYQQILGQGPKLLIQFQNNGVVDDSQLPKDRFSAERLKGVDSTLKIQPAKLEDSAVYLCASSLGGVSSYEQYFGPGTRLTVT.

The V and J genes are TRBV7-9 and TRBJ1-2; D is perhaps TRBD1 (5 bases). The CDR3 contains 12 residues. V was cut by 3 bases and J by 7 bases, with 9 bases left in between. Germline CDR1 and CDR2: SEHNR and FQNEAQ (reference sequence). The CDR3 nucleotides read TGTGCCAGCAGCTTTCAAGGGGTTGGCTACACCTTC. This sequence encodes CASSFQGVGYTF.

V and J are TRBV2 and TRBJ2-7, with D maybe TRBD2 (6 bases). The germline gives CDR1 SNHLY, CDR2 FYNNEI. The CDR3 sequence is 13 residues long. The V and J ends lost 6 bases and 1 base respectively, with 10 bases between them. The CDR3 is CASRAGYSYEQYF. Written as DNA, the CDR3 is TGTGCCAGCAGGGCGGGGTATTCCTACGAGCAGTACTTC.

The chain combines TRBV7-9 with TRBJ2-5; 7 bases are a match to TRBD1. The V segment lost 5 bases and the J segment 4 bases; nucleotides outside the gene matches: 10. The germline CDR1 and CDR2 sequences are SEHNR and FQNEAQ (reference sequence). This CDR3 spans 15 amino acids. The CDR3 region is CASSVTGTEGETQYF. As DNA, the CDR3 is TGTGCCAGCAGCGTCACCGGGACAGAGGGAGAGACCCAGTACTTC.

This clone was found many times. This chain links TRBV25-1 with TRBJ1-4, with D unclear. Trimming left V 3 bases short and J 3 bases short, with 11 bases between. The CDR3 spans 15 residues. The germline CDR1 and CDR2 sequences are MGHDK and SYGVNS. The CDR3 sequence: CASSETGASNEKLFF. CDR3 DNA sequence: TGTGCCAGCAGTGAGACCGGAGCATCTAATGAAAAACTGTTTTTT.

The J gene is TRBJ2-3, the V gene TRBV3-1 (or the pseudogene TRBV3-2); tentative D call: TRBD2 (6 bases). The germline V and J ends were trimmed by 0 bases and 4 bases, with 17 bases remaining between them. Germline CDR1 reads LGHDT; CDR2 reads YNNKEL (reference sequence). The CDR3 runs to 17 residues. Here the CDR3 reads CASSQDRRLVSADTQYF. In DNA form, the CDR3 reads TGTGCCAGCAGCCAAGATAGGAGACTAGTTTCCGCAGATACGCAGTATTTT.

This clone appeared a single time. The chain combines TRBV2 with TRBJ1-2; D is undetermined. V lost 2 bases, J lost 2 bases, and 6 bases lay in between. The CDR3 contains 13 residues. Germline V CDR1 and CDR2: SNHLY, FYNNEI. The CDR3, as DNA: TGTGCCAGCAGTGAACAGGTCAACTATGGCTACACCTTC. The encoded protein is CASSEQVNYGYTF.

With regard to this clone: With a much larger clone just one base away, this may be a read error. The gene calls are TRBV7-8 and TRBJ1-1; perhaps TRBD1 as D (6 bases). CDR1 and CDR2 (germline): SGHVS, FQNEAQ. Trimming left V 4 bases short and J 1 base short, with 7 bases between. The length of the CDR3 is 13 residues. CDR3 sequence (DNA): TGTGCCAGCAGCTCACAGGGGAACACTGAAGCTTTCTTT. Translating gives CASSSQGNTEAFF.

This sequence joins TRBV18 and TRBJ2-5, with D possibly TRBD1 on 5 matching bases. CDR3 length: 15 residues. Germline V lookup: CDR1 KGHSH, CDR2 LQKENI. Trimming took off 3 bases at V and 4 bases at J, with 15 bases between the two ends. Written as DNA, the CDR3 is TGTGCCAGCTCACCGGGGTCAGGGCTGGGAGAGACCCAGTACTTC. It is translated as CASSPGSGLGETQYF.

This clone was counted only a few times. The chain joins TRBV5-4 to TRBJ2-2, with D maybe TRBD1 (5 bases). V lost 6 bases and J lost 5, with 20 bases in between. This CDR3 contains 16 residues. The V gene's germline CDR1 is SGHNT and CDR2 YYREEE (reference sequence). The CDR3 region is CASTQRAGIGTGELFF. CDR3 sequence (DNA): TGTGCCAGCACCCAACGGGCAGGGATAGGGACCGGGGAGCTGTTTTTT.

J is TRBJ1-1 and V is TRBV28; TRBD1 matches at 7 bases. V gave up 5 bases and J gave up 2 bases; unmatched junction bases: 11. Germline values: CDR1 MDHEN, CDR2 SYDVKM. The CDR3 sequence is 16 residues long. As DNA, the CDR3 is TGTGCCAGCAGTATTCCTAGTCAGGGGGTTAACACTGAAGCTTTCTTT. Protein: CASSIPSQGVNTEAFF.

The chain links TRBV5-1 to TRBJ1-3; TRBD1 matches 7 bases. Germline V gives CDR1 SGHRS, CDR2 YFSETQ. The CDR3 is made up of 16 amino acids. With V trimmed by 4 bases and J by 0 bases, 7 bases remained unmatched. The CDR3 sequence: CASSTDRANSGNTIYF. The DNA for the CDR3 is TGCGCCAGCAGCACCGACAGGGCAAACTCTGGAAACACCATATATTTT.

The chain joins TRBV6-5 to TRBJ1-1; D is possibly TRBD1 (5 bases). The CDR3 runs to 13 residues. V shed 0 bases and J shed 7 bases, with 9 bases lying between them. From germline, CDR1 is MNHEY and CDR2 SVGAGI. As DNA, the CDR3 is TGTGCCAGCAGTTACTCGGGGCGGCTTGAAGCTTTCTTT. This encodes CASSYSGRLEAFF.

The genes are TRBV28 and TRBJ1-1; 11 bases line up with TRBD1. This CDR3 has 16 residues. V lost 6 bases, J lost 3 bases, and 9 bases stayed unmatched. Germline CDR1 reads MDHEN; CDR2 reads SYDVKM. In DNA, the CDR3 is TGTGCCAGCAGGATACCTCCGGGACAGGGGGACACTGAAGCTTTCTTT. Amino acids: CASRIPPGQGDTEAFF.

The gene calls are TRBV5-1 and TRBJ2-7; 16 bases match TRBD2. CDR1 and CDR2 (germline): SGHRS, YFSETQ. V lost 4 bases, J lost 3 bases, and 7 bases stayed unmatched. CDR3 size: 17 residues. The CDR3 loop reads CASSGGLAGGTNYEQYF. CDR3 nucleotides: TGCGCCAGCAGCGGGGGACTAGCGGGAGGGACCAACTACGAGCAGTACTTC.

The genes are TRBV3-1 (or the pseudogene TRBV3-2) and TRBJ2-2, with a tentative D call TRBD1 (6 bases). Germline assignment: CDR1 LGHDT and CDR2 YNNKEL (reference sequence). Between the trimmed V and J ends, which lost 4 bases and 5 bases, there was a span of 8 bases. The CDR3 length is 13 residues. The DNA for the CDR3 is TGTGCCAGCAGCCGGGGGCGAACCGGGGAGCTGTTTTTT. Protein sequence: CASSRGRTGELFF.

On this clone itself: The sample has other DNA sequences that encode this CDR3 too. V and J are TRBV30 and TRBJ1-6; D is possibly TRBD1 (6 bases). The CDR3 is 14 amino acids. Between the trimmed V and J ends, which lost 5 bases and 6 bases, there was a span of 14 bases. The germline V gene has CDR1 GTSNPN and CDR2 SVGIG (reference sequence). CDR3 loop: CAWEVGGSNSPLHF. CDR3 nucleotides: TGTGCCTGGGAAGTAGGGGGATCTAATTCACCCCTCCACTTT.

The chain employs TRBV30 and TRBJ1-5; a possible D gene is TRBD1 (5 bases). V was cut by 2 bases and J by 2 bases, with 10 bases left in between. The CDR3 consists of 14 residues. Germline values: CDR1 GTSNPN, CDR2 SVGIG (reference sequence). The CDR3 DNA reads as TGTGCCTGGAGTAGGCAGGGTGGCAATCAGCCCCAGCATTTT. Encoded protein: CAWSRQGGNQPQHF.

The CDR3 region has the DNA TGTGCCATCAGAAGCGACAGGGGGGTCGCCGGGGAGCTGTTTTTT. It codes for CAIRSDRGVAGELFF. This chain joins TRBV10-3 and TRBJ2-2, with 9 bases lining up with TRBD1. The V gene end was trimmed by 6 bases and the J gene end by 6 bases; junction bases not matched to a gene: 8. From germline, CDR1 is ENHRY and CDR2 SYGVKD. The CDR3 runs to 15 residues.